A selection of T cell receptor beta chains follows, all from one sample in a study of human T cells and chemical hapten exposure. TCRdb reprocessed the RACE reads with MiXCR, giving one entry per CDR3 protein. The sample holds about 120,000 distinct CDR3 sequences, 13% seen once. The input for sequencing was whole blood, taken in connection with sensitization to the hapten diphenylcyclopropenone (DPC). All receptors come from a woman aged 18-29 years with alopecia areata. Some clones in this sample may be carry-over from other donors' samples. Both conserved end residues are part of each CDR3. The order of the fields is clone size, V gene, J gene, D gene, CDR3 protein, CDR3 DNA. D genes are given only for firm matches. Not all rows give a size; the values are once, few, many and, for expanded clones, a class.

-,TRBV29-1,TRBJ2-7,TRBD1,CSVDRDSYEQYF,TGCAGCGTCGACAGGGACTCCTACGAGCAGTACTTC
-,TRBV2,TRBJ2-1,TRBD1,CASSSDRGLGNEQFF,TGTGCCAGCAGTTCAGACAGGGGGCTCGGGAATGAGCAGTTCTTC
-,TRBV27,TRBJ1-1,-,CASLDAGEAFF,TGTGCCAGCCTGGATGCAGGGGAAGCTTTCTTT
-,TRBV6-6,TRBJ1-5,-,CASSYGRSNQPQHF,TGTGCCAGCAGTTACGGACGGAGCAATCAGCCCCAGCATTTT
-,TRBV9,TRBJ1-1,-,CASSVRGEGAEAFF,TGTGCCAGCAGCGTAAGGGGTGAAGGCGCTGAAGCTTTCTTT
few,TRBV13,TRBJ1-1,TRBD1,CASSLLQGLDTEAFF,TGTGCCAGCAGCTTGCTACAGGGGTTGGACACTGAAGCTTTCTTT
few,TRBV11-2,TRBJ2-5,-,CASRRAGTKEETQYF,TGTGCCAGCAGGCGGGCCGGGACAAAAGAAGAGACCCAGTACTTC
few,TRBV7-9,TRBJ2-3,TRBD1,CASSTRQGHNTDTQYF,TGTGCCAGCAGCACTCGACAGGGGCATAACACAGATACGCAGTATTTT
many,TRBV15,TRBJ1-3,-,CATSRTGLNSGNTIYF,TGTGCCACCAGCCGGACCGGGTTGAACTCTGGAAACACCATATATTTT
few,TRBV20-1,TRBJ1-2,TRBD1,CSAGGQGVPNYGYTF,TGCAGTGCTGGGGGACAGGGGGTACCCAACTATGGCTACACCTTC
few,TRBV20-1,TRBJ2-1,-,CSARGGALSYNEQFF,TGCAGTGCTAGAGGGGGGGCCCTCTCCTACAATGAGCAGTTCTTC
few,TRBV2,TRBJ2-1,-,CASSLARSSEQFF,TGTGCCAGCAGCCTCGCACGGTCCAGTGAGCAGTTCTTC
few,TRBV2,TRBJ2-7,-,CASRPTVRSYEQYF,TGTGCCAGCAGACCGACAGTCCGGAGCTACGAGCAGTACTTC
-,TRBV25-1,TRBJ1-4,-,CASTPGTENEKLFF,TGTGCCAGCACCCCCGGGACGGAGAATGAAAAACTGTTTTTT
many,TRBV20-1,TRBJ2-5,-,CSAVLQETQYF,TGCAGTGCAGTACTACAAGAGACCCAGTACTTC
few,TRBV29-1,TRBJ2-5,-,CSVNLLETQYF,TGCAGCGTTAACCTGCTTGAGACCCAGTACTTC
many,TRBV6-2/TRBV6-3,TRBJ2-2,TRBD2,CASWPGLAGVNTGELFF,TGTGCCAGCTGGCCGGGACTAGCGGGGGTGAACACCGGGGAGCTGTTTTTT
few,TRBV7-2,TRBJ2-7,-,CASSLVGDGQYF,TGTGCCAGCAGCTTAGTAGGTGATGGGCAGTACTTC
few,TRBV11-2,TRBJ2-3,-,CASSLFPTDTQYF,TGTGCCAGCAGCTTATTTCCTACAGATACGCAGTATTTT
-,TRBV7-6,TRBJ2-3,TRBD2,CASSPTSGGRLTDTQYF,TGTGCCAGCAGCCCCACGAGCGGGGGCCGTCTCACAGATACGCAGTATTTT
-,TRBV24-1,TRBJ1-2,TRBD1,CATWGTGVYYGYTF,TGTGCCACCTGGGGGACAGGGGTGTACTATGGCTACACCTTC
few,TRBV11-3,TRBJ2-7,TRBD1,CASSPTTGSEQYF,TGTGCCAGCAGCCCCACGACAGGGTCCGAGCAGTACTTC
-,TRBV15,TRBJ1-4,-,CATSRGGTGEKLFF,TGTGCCACCAGCAGAGGGGGGACCGGCGAAAAACTGTTTTTT
many,TRBV10-3,TRBJ2-7,TRBD1,CAIREMTGGDEDEQYF,TGTGCCATCAGGGAAATGACAGGGGGGGACGAGGACGAGCAGTACTTC
few,TRBV29-1,TRBJ2-7,-,CSVDWGRENEQYF,TGCAGCGTTGACTGGGGGCGGGAGAACGAGCAGTACTTC
-,TRBV7-9,TRBJ2-7,TRBD1,CASSLARTGRYEQYF,TGTGCCAGCAGCTTAGCGCGGACAGGGAGGTACGAGCAGTACTTC
few,TRBV20-1,TRBJ2-3,-,CSASLISYMGTDTQYF,TGCAGTGCTAGTCTCATTAGCTATATGGGCACAGATACGCAGTATTTT
-,TRBV9,TRBJ2-2,-,CASSPRRQSTGELFF,TGTGCCAGCAGCCCTAGGCGGCAGTCCACCGGGGAGCTGTTTTTT
-,TRBV7-9,TRBJ2-1,-,CASSLGGTLNEQFF,TGTGCCAGCAGTCTGGGGGGTACCCTGAATGAGCAGTTCTTC
few,TRBV12-3/TRBV12-4,TRBJ1-1,TRBD1,CASSLGQANTEAFF,TGTGCCAGCAGTCTGGGACAGGCCAACACTGAAGCTTTCTTT
-,TRBV28,TRBJ2-3,TRBD2,CASTPHLAGTDTQYF,TGTGCCAGCACCCCACACCTAGCGGGCACAGATACGCAGTATTTT
-,TRBV6-2/TRBV6-3,TRBJ2-7,-,CASTVGQVYEQYF,TGTGCCAGCACCGTGGGGCAGGTCTACGAGCAGTACTTC
few,TRBV2,TRBJ2-3,-,CASSAGRGDTQYF,TGTGCCAGCAGTGCCGGACGTGGAGATACGCAGTATTTT
many,TRBV7-8,TRBJ1-2,-,CASSSPQTADGYTF,TGTGCCAGCAGCTCGCCCCAGACAGCAGATGGCTACACCTTC
few,TRBV6-2/TRBV6-3,TRBJ2-2,-,CASSTDRNTGELFF,TGTGCCAGCAGCACCGACAGGAACACCGGGGAGCTGTTTTTT
few,TRBV20-1,TRBJ2-7,TRBD2,CSASRGGTYEQYF,TGCAGTGCTAGCCGGGGGGGTACCTACGAGCAGTACTTC
few,TRBV5-1,TRBJ2-2,TRBD2,CASSSGLATGELFF,TGCGCCAGCAGCTCGGGACTAGCGACCGGGGAGCTGTTTTTT
-,TRBV28,TRBJ2-1,TRBD1,CASSPRDREDEQFF,TGTGCCAGCAGTCCCCGGGACAGGGAAGATGAGCAGTTCTTC
-,TRBV29-1,TRBJ2-5,-,CSVDAQYF,TGCAGCGTGGATGCCCAGTACTTC
few,TRBV6-2/TRBV6-3,TRBJ1-6,-,CASRRWGVNSPLHF,TGTGCCAGCCGACGATGGGGAGTGAATTCACCCCTCCACTTT
many,TRBV14,TRBJ2-3,-,CASSQGQTPETKQYF,TGTGCCAGCAGCCAAGGGCAGACACCGGAAACTAAGCAGTATTTT
once,TRBV5-1,TRBJ2-5,-,CASSLGTTAGETQYF,TGCGCCAGCAGCTTGGGGACTACGGCCGGAGAGACCCAGTACTTC
-,TRBV4-3,TRBJ2-3,TRBD1,CASSPGQGSDTQYF,TGCGCCAGCAGCCCGGGACAGGGGTCAGATACGCAGTATTTT
few,TRBV29-1,TRBJ2-7,TRBD2,CSVGLLGGEQYF,TGCAGCGTCGGACTTCTCGGGGGGGAGCAGTACTTC
many,TRBV18,TRBJ1-6,TRBD1,CASSPPTGAYNSPLHF,TGTGCCAGCTCACCACCGACAGGGGCTTATAATTCACCCCTCCACTTT
many,TRBV12-3/TRBV12-4,TRBJ1-1,TRBD1,CASSLSGQGATEAFF,TGTGCCAGCAGTTTATCGGGACAGGGGGCAACTGAAGCTTTCTTT
-,TRBV28,TRBJ2-5,TRBD2,CASRGLVSQKTQYF,TGTGCCAGCAGAGGACTAGTCTCTCAAAAGACCCAGTACTTC
few,TRBV7-2,TRBJ2-5,-,CASSPYRETQYF,TGTGCCAGCAGCCCGTATAGAGAGACCCAGTACTTC
-,TRBV6-6,TRBJ1-5,TRBD1,CASSYIAGGMGNQPQHF,TGTGCCAGCAGTTACATTGCAGGGGGCATGGGCAATCAGCCCCAGCATTTT
-,TRBV5-1,TRBJ2-6,-,CASRPARGFTSGANVLTF,TGCGCCAGCCGCCCAGCACGGGGCTTCACCTCTGGGGCCAACGTCCTGACTTTC
-,TRBV27,TRBJ1-6,TRBD1,CASSLTGPYNSPLHF,TGTGCCAGCAGCTTGACAGGGCCCTATAATTCACCCCTCCACTTT
-,TRBV7-8,TRBJ1-1,TRBD1,CASSTRDRGYTEAFF,TGTGCCAGCAGCACCCGGGACAGAGGTTACACTGAAGCTTTCTTT
few,TRBV7-6,TRBJ1-1,-,CASSRGDYDTEAFF,TGTGCCAGCAGCCGAGGGGATTACGACACTGAAGCTTTCTTT
many,TRBV24-1,TRBJ2-1,-,CATSDITGQFF,TGTGCCACCAGTGATATCACAGGGCAGTTCTTC
-,TRBV12-3/TRBV12-4,TRBJ1-2,-,CASSLTSGGYTF,TGTGCCAGCAGCCTTACATCTGGCGGCTACACCTTC
-,TRBV5-5,TRBJ2-2,-,CASSFGYANTGELFF,TGTGCCAGCAGCTTTGGCTACGCGAACACCGGGGAGCTGTTTTTT
-,TRBV20-1,TRBJ2-5,TRBD1,CSARVYRDRAQETQYF,TGCAGTGCTAGAGTTTACCGGGACAGGGCCCAAGAGACCCAGTACTTC